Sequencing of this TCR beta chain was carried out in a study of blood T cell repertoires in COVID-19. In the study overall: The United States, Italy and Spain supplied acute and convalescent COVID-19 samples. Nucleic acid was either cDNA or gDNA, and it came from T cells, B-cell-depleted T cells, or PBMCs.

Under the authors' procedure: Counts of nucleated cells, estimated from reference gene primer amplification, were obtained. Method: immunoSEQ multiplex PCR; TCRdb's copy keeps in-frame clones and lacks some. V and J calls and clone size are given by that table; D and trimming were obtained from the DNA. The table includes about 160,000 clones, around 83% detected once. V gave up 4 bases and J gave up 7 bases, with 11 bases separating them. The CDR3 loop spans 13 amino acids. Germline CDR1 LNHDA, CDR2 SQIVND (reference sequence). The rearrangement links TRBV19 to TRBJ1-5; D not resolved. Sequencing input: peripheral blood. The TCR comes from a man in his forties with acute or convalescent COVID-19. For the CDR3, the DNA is TGTGCCAGTAGTACATCACCCCGGCAGCCCCAGCATTTT. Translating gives CASSTSPRQPQHF.